This TCR beta chain was obtained from a study of blood T cells in healthy people across ages. A J-beta primer mix and a sample-barcoded 5' primer were used in a second PCR of roughly 7 to 12 cycles. TCRdb called the 5' RACE reads again in MiXCR, with one record for every CDR3 protein. This sample yields over a million distinct CDR3 sequences, of which 42% are seen a single time; about 4% belongs to the top ten. Germline V gives CDR1 DFQATT, CDR2 SNEGSKA (reference sequence). Trimming left V 3 bases short and J 2 bases short, with 16 bases between. The CDR3 contains 15 residues. This sequence joins TRBV20-1 and TRBJ1-1; possibly TRBD1 for D (5 bases). Sequencing was performed on blood. This TCR was sampled from a woman between 18 and 30 years old in good health. The CDR3 loop is CSARIRQTQNTEAFF. DNA for the CDR3: TGCAGTGCTAGGATCCGACAGACACAAAACACTGAAGCTTTCTTT.